This T cell receptor beta chain appears in the sequencing data of a study of beta chain features in type 1 diabetes. Study-level results: Naive, central memory and Treg TCRB repertoires seemed to resemble each other more closely in patients than they did in healthy donors. Type 1 diabetes patients had TCRB CDR3s that were shorter (moderately but significantly so) in all four CD4+ subsets. For TCRB rearrangement, an influence of HLA type remained unresolved here.

CDR3 length: 15 residues. Per the germline V gene, CDR1 is SGDLS and CDR2 is YYNGEE. Trimming shortened V by 0 bases and J by 1 base, and 10 bases separated the two germline ends. All of the isolated RNA was reverse transcribed, so expressed TCRB transcripts were sequenced. The study sequenced naive, central memory and regulatory T cell samples to an average of about 3.5 million reads. Profiled with immunoSEQ multiplex PCR; TCRdb holds only in-frame clones, not every one. This table holds 150,000 to 190,000 clones, about 8.1% found once. This clone was counted ten times or more. Its specificity is unknown.

Source material: central memory CD4+ T cells from blood. This sequence was found in a man younger than 35 in good health. The chain is built from TRBV9 and TRBJ2-5; perhaps TRBD2 as D (6 bases). CDR3 nucleotide sequence: TGTGCCAGCAGCGTAGGCGGAGGGGCCCAAGAGACCCAGTACTTC. It encodes CASSVGGGAQETQYF.